The 16 T cell receptor beta chains below come from one sample, sequenced in a study of blood T cell repertoires in COVID-19. The protocol was immunoSEQ multiplex PCR, while the TCRdb copy is restricted to in-frame clones and leaves out a portion. There are roughly 280,000 clones in the sample; 86% occur only once, and approximately 4% lies in the top ten. Sequences were obtained from peripheral blood. Receptors were obtained from a man aged 18 to 29 with active or convalescent COVID-19.

DNA for the CDR3: TGTGCCAGCAGTTACTCGTCGGCGGGAGCGACGCAGTATTTT. This sequence encodes CASSYSSAGATQYF. The gene calls are TRBV6-5 and TRBJ2-3; 7 nucleotides agree with TRBD2. The CDR3 consists of 14 residues. Germline V gene data show CDR1 as MNHEY and CDR2 as SVGAGI. Trimming cost V 0 bases and J 9 bases; bases outside gene matches: 6.

The chain carries TRBV2 and TRBJ2-7, with a weak D call TRBD2 (5 bases). The CDR3 length is 13 residues. Germline CDR1 is SNHLY and CDR2 is FYNNEI. V shed 7 bases and J shed 5 bases, with 15 bases lying between them. The CDR3 nucleotides are TGTGCCAGCATTGCCACCTACGGGAACGAGCAGTACTTC. It codes for CASIATYGNEQYF.

Only one count was recorded for this clone. The CDR3 region has the DNA TGTGCCAGCAGCCCTATTAAGCGGACCGACTACGAGCAGTACTTC. Protein: CASSPIKRTDYEQYF. The chain carries TRBV28 and TRBJ2-7; TRBD2 is a possible D gene (5 bases). Germline V CDR1 and CDR2: MDHEN, SYDVKM. The V and J ends lost 6 bases and 3 bases respectively, with 18 bases between them. This CDR3 spans 15 amino acids. Full variable domain (missing parts from reference TRBV28 and TRBJ2-7): DVKVTQSSRYLVKRTGEKVFLECVQDMDHENMFWYRQDPGLGLRLIYFSYDVKMKEKGDIPEGYSVSREKKERFSLILESASTNQTSMYLCASSPIKRTDYEQYFGPGTRLTVT.

This chain uses TRBV2 with TRBJ2-7, with no clear D. The V end lost 8 bases, the J end lost 6 bases, and 17 bases lay between the germline ends. This CDR3 spans 13 amino acids. Germline V gene data show CDR1 as SNHLY and CDR2 as FYNNEI. In nucleotides, the CDR3 is TGTGCCAGCCATTTAGACCACTACGTCGAGCAGTACTTC. It is translated as CASHLDHYVEQYF.

This clone was recorded only once. The chain has TRBV4-2 and TRBJ1-5; D call uncertain. Germline CDR1 and CDR2: LGHNA and YNFKEQ. The CDR3 is 14 amino acids. The V end was cut by 0 bases, the J end by 4 bases, with 7 bases between. Here the CDR3 DNA reads TGTGCCAGCAGCCAAGACATACAGAATCAGCCCCAGCATTTT. It encodes CASSQDIQNQPQHF.

This clone was found a few times. The J gene is TRBJ2-3, the V gene TRBV5-1; the match to TRBD1 covers 7 bases. The CDR3 contains 14 residues. The V and J ends lost 4 bases and 5 bases, in that order; junction bases with no gene match: 7. Germline CDR1 SGHRS, CDR2 YFSETQ. The CDR3 loop is CASSQGQVEDTQYF. CDR3 nucleotide sequence: TGCGCCAGCAGCCAAGGACAGGTCGAAGATACGCAGTATTTT.

DNA for the CDR3: TGTGCCAGCAAGGGGACTAGCGGGCCGGTACAAGAGACCCAGTACTTC. It specifies CASKGTSGPVQETQYF. The chain couples TRBV19 to TRBJ2-5; 12 bases are a match to TRBD2. V lost 9 bases, J lost 2 bases, and 10 bases stayed unmatched. The CDR3 consists of 16 residues. The germline V gene has CDR1 LNHDA and CDR2 SQIVND (reference sequence).

The CDR3 spells CASSTQGGNQPQHF. CDR3 sequence (DNA): TGTGCCAGTAGCACCCAGGGGGGCAATCAGCCCCAGCATTTT. The V gene is TRBV19, the J gene TRBJ1-5; 7 nucleotides line up with TRBD1. With 6 bases clipped from V and 2 bases from J, the junction kept 4 bases outside the gene matches. The CDR3 covers 14 residues. CDR1 LNHDA and CDR2 SQIVND come from the germline V gene (reference sequence).

The rearrangement joins TRBV28 to TRBJ2-3; 13 nucleotides match TRBD2. V was clipped by 6 bases and J by 2 bases; unmatched bases: 5. This CDR3 spans 16 amino acids. Germline V gene lookup returns CDR1 MDHEN and CDR2 SYDVKM. CDR3 nucleotide sequence: TGTGCCAGCAGCGGACTAGCGGGAGTTCTCACAGATACGCAGTATTTT. Translation: CASSGLAGVLTDTQYF.

V is TRBV2 and J is TRBJ1-1; TRBD1 might be the D (5 bases). V lost 8 bases to trimming and J lost 3 bases, with 16 bases between them. This CDR3 is 14 amino acids long. The V gene's germline CDR1 is SNHLY and CDR2 FYNNEI. For the CDR3, the DNA is TGTGCCAGCTGTTCGACCGGGGGAGACACTGAAGCTTTCTTT. It is translated as CASCSTGGDTEAFF.

The J gene is TRBJ1-2, the V gene TRBV6-6; D is perhaps TRBD1 (6 bases). CDR1 MNHNY and CDR2 SVGAGI come from the germline V gene (reference sequence). The length of the CDR3 is 13 residues. V dropped 5 bases and J dropped 8 bases, with 15 bases sitting between them. The CDR3 loop reads CASSNQGMRGYTF. In DNA form, the CDR3 reads TGTGCCAGCAGTAATCAGGGGATGCGCGGCTACACCTTC.

CDR3 region: CASDHPSGIYGYTF. The CDR3 region has the DNA TGTGCCAGCGACCACCCCTCAGGGATCTATGGCTACACCTTC. The rearrangement joins TRBV6-5 to TRBJ1-2; D is perhaps TRBD1 (5 bases). CDR1 and CDR2 (germline): MNHEY, SVGAGI. This CDR3 contains 14 residues. The V end lost 8 bases, the J end lost 4 bases, and 17 bases lay between the germline ends.

This chain connects TRBV25-1 to TRBJ2-5, with 7 bases fitting TRBD2. CDR3 length equals 15 residues. The junction had 8 bases not matched to a gene; V was cut back by 2 bases and J by 5 bases. From germline, CDR1 is MGHDK and CDR2 SYGVNS. CDR3 region: CASSEILGREETQYF. The CDR3 DNA reads TGTGCCAGCAGTGAAATACTCGGGCGGGAGGAGACCCAGTACTTC.

This clone was counted only a few times. The CDR3 is CASIVGGDEQFF. CDR3 coding DNA: TGTGCCAGCATCGTAGGGGGCGATGAGCAGTTCTTC. This chain connects TRBV2 to TRBJ2-1; 7 positions agree with TRBD1. The CDR3 contains 12 residues. Losses at the gene ends were 7 bases for V and 8 bases for J; bases not matched to a gene: 5. The germline V gene has CDR1 SNHLY and CDR2 FYNNEI.

The chain recombines TRBV19 with TRBJ1-3; D is uncertain. With 6 bases removed from V and 0 bases from J, the gap between germline ends came to 9 bases. CDR3 length equals 14 residues. In germline, CDR1 is LNHDA, CDR2 SQIVND (reference sequence). CDR3 nucleotides: TGTGCCAGTAGCGGAGTTAGCTCTGGAAACACCATATATTTT. Its translation: CASSGVSSGNTIYF.

V usage is TRBV28 and J usage is TRBJ2-5; maybe TRBD2 (6 bases). CDR1 is MDHEN and CDR2 is SYDVKM in the germline V gene. CDR3 length equals 13 residues. The V end lost 10 bases, the J end lost 5 bases, and 17 bases lay between the germline ends. The CDR3 sequence: CAIKPGLRETQYF. Here the CDR3 DNA reads TGTGCCATCAAACCGGGACTCAGGGAGACCCAGTACTTC. The entire variable domain, with the rest obtained from reference TRBV28 and TRBJ2-5, is as follows: DVKVTQSSRYLVKRTGEKVFLECVQDMDHENMFWYRQDPGLGLRLIYFSYDVKMKEKGDIPEGYSVSREKKERFSLILESASTNQTSMYLCAIKPGLRETQYFGPGTRLLVL.